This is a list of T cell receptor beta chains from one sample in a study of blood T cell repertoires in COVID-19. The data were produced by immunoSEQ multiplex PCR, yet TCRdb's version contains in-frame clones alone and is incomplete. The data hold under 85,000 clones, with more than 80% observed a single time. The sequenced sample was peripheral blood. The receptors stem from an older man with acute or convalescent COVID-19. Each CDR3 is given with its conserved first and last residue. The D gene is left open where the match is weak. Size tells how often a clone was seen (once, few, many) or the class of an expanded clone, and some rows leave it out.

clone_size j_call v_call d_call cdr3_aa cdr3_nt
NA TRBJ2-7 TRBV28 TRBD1 CASSFWTGGTYEQYF TGTGCCAGCAGTTTCTGGACAGGGGGCACCTACGAGCAGTACTTC
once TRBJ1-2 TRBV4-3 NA CASSQEDRTTNYGYTF TGCGCCAGCAGCCAAGAAGACAGGACGACTAACTATGGCTACACCTTC
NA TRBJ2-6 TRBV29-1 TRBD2 CSVLKEWAGGASGANVLTF TGCAGCGTTCTCAAGGAGTGGGCGGGAGGCGCCTCTGGGGCCAACGTCCTGACTTTC
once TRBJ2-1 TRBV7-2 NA CASSVTGQTYNEQFF TGTGCCAGCAGCGTAACAGGGCAAACATACAATGAGCAGTTCTTC
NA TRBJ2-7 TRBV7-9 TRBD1 CASSLPGQGVLEQYF TGTGCCAGCAGCTTACCGGGACAGGGGGTGCTGGAGCAGTACTTC
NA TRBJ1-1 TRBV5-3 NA CARSDPSGGVNTEAFF TGTGCCAGAAGCGACCCGTCGGGGGGAGTGAACACTGAAGCTTTCTTT
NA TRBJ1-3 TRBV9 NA CASSVVGNILGAQPGNTIYF TGTGCCAGCAGCGTAGTCGGAAACATCTTAGGGGCCCAGCCTGGAAACACCATATATTTT
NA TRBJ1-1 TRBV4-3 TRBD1 CASSQTGTGGTEAFF TGCGCCAGCAGCCAAACCGGGACAGGGGGCACTGAAGCTTTCTTT
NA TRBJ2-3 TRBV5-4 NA CASSLSGSSTDTQYF TGTGCCAGCAGCTTGTCCGGTTCTAGCACAGATACGCAGTATTTT
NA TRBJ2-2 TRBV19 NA CASSREIGTNTGELFF TGTGCCAGTAGTAGAGAAATCGGGACGAACACCGGGGAGCTGTTTTTT
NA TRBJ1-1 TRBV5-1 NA CASSLDPGNTEAFF TGCGCCAGCAGCTTGGATCCGGGGAACACTGAAGCTTTCTTT
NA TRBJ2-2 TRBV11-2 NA CASSWGPVSTGELFF TGTGCCAGCAGCTGGGGGCCTGTGTCCACCGGGGAGCTGTTTTTT
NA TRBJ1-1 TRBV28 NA CAGGRTQHNTEAFF TGTGCCGGGGGCCGGACACAACACAACACTGAAGCTTTCTTT
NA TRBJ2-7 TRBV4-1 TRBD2 CASSQVGGSYEQYF TGCGCCAGCAGCCAAGTGGGGGGGTCCTACGAGCAGTACTTC
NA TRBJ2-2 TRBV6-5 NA CASRPLSTRSGELFF TGTGCCAGCAGGCCTCTATCTACCCGAAGTGGGGAGCTGTTTTTT
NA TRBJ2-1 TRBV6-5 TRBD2 CASRLSGRDYNEQFF TGTGCCAGCAGACTCAGCGGGAGGGACTACAATGAGCAGTTCTTC
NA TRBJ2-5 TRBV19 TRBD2 CASTPSGLAPQETQYF TGTGCCAGTACCCCCTCGGGACTAGCGCCTCAAGAGACCCAGTACTTC
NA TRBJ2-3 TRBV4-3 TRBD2 CASSQTSGMGDTQYF TGCGCCAGCAGCCAAACTAGCGGAATGGGAGATACGCAGTATTTT
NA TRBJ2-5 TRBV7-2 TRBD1 CASSLGPGTGSQKTQYF TGTGCCAGCAGCTTAGGGCCCGGGACAGGGAGTCAAAAGACCCAGTACTTC
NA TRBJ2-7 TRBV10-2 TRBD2 CASSHGTSGRRVGYEQYF TGCGCCAGCAGTCACGGGACTAGCGGGAGGCGTGTGGGTTACGAGCAGTACTTC
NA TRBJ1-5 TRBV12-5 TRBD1 CASGLVGTALYSNQPQHF TGTGCTAGTGGTTTGGTAGGGACAGCCCTTTATAGCAATCAGCCCCAGCATTTT
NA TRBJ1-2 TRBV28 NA CASSLASYGYTF TGTGCCAGCAGTTTGGCCAGCTATGGCTACACCTTC
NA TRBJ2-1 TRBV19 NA CASSISVGVSYNEQFF TGTGCCAGTTCGATATCTGTAGGGGTAAGCTACAATGAGCAGTTCTTC
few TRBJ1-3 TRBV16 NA CASSQGLGNTIYF TGTGCCAGCAGCCAAGGACTTGGAAACACCATATATTTT
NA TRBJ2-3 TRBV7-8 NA CASSLGGLGSTDTQYF TGTGCCAGCAGCTTAGGGGGGCTTGGGTCGACAGATACGCAGTATTTT
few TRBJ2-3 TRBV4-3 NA CASSQEPRQPSTDTQYF TGCGCCAGCAGCCAAGAACCCAGGCAGCCTAGCACAGATACGCAGTATTTT
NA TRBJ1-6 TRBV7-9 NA CASSQGTGDSPLHF TGTGCCAGCAGCCAAGGCACGGGGGATTCACCCCTCCACTTT